This T cell receptor beta chain was identified during a study of T cells in Graves' hyperthyroidism and ophthalmopathy. TCR beta CDR3 regions were amplified from RNA. Initially, a first-round RT-PCR of the TCR CDR3 employed the HTBI primer set. TCRdb re-derived calls from the multiplex PCR reads in MiXCR, one entry per CDR3 protein. The sample comprises roughly 360,000 distinct CDR3 sequences, roughly 14% of which are singletons, and 20% rests with the top ten. A sample of blood taken at first hyperthyroidism diagnosis preceded any ophthalmopathy symptoms. In germline, CDR1 is MNHNS, CDR2 SASEGT. V shed 7 bases and J 3 bases; nucleotides not matched to a gene: 3. The CDR3 contains 12 residues. This clonotype was recorded many times.

The chain recombines TRBV6-1 with TRBJ2-7; 7 bases fit TRBD1. What was sequenced was blood. This TCR derives from a young man with Graves' hyperthyroidism that later progressed to Graves' ophthalmopathy. CDR3 nucleotide sequence: TGTGCCAGCACCGGGACAGACTACGAGCAGTACTTC. This encodes CASTGTDYEQYF.